Described below is a single T cell receptor (beta chain) sequence and its context. What it binds is not known. The data are from a study of PD-1 blockade in classical Hodgkin lymphoma. Study-wide background: Patients got intravenous nivolumab 3 mg/kg every 2 weeks. Findings and limits, study-wide: By C4D1, CD4+ diversity increased significantly, especially in complete responders. The authors excluded patients who started nivolumab under 1 year after ASCT.

Time point specified: cycle 4 day 1 (C4D1), after less than seven weeks of nivolumab. Relapse after autologous stem cell transplantation occurred in every patient, and brentuximab vedotin exposure varied. Germline V gene lookup returns CDR1 GTSNPN and CDR2 SVGIG (reference sequence). The V end was cut by 8 bases, the J end by 7 bases, with 18 bases between. The CDR3 is 12 residues long. Libraries were prepared by immunoSEQ multiplex PCR; TCRdb keeps only in-frame clonotypes and omits some of them. This table holds under 80,000 clones, approximately 90% found once. The receptor was isolated from a human donor with classical Hodgkin lymphoma. The specimen comprised peripheral blood mononuclear cells (PBMCs), sampled before the fourth cycle of nivolumab. The chain joins TRBV30 to TRBJ2-7; perhaps D is TRBD1 or TRBD2 (6 bases each). The CDR3 reads CAAYRGGQEQYF. In DNA form, the CDR3 reads TGTGCCGCTTATCGTGGGGGGCAGGAGCAGTACTTC.